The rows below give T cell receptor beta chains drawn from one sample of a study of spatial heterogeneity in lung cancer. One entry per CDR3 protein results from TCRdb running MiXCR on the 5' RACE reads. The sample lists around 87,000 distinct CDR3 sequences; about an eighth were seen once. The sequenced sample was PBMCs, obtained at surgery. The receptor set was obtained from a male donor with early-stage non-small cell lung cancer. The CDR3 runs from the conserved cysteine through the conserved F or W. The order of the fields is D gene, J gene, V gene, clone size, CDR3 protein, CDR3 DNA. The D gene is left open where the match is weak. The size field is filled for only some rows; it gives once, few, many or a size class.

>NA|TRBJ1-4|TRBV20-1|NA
CSASSATNEKLFF
TGCAGTGCTAGTTCCGCAACTAATGAAAAACTGTTTTTT
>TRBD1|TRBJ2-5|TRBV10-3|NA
CAISGSNRGRETQYF
TGTGCCATCAGTGGGTCGAACAGGGGGCGTGAGACCCAGTACTTC
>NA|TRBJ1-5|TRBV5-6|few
CASSLRVYSNQPQHF
TGTGCCAGCAGCTTAAGGGTATATAGCAATCAGCCCCAGCATTTT
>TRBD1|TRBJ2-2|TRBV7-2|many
CASSPWDRGTGELFF
TGTGCCAGCAGCCCCTGGGACAGGGGCACCGGGGAGCTGTTTTTT
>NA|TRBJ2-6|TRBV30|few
CAWSVGTAGANVLTF
TGTGCCTGGAGTGTAGGGACCGCTGGGGCCAACGTCCTGACTTTC
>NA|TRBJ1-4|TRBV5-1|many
CASRTVPNEKLFF
TGCGCCAGCAGGACAGTGCCGAATGAAAAACTGTTTTTT
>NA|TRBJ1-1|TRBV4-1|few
CASSQVWPSAQRNTEAFF
TGCGCCAGCAGCCAAGTTTGGCCCTCGGCCCAGAGGAACACTGAAGCTTTCTTT
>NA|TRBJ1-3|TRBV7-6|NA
CASSLEAGNHGNTIYF
TGTGCCAGCAGCTTAGAGGCGGGTAATCATGGAAACACCATATATTTT
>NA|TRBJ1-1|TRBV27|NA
CASTGSGIGEAFF
TGTGCCAGCACCGGATCGGGGATCGGTGAAGCTTTCTTT
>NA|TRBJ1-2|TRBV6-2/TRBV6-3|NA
CASSAGRGGYTF
TGTGCCAGCTCCGCCGGGCGCGGTGGCTACACCTTC
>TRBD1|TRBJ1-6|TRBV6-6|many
CASRGQSTNSPLHF
TGTGCCAGCAGGGGACAGAGCACTAATTCACCCCTCCACTTT
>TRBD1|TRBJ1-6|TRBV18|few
CASSLYPSDTGGSLDSPLHF
TGTGCCAGCTCCTTATATCCATCCGATACAGGGGGCAGTTTGGATTCACCCCTCCACTTT
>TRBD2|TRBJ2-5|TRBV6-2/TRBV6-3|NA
CASTKNLFGLAGEGYQETQYF
TGTGCCAGCACCAAAAACCTCTTCGGACTAGCGGGAGAAGGGTACCAAGAGACCCAGTACTTC
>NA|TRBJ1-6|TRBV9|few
CASSVGGAQNSPLHF
TGTGCCAGCAGCGTAGGAGGAGCCCAGAATTCACCCCTCCACTTT
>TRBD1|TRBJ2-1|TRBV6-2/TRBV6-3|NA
CASSTDRGVYNEQFF
TGTGCCAGCAGTACCGACAGGGGTGTATACAATGAGCAGTTCTTC
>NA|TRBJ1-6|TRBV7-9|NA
CASSYRDTSSSPLHF
TGTGCCAGCAGCTACCGGGACACGAGCAGTTCACCCCTCCACTTT
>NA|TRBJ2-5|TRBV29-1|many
CSVGGEGAQYF
TGCAGCGTTGGAGGCGAAGGGGCCCAGTACTTC
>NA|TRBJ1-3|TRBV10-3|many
CAITTGTGNTIYF
TGTGCCATCACTACAGGGACTGGAAACACCATATATTTT
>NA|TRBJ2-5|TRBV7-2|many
CASSFGRGWETQYF
TGTGCCAGCAGCTTTGGAAGGGGTTGGGAGACCCAGTACTTC